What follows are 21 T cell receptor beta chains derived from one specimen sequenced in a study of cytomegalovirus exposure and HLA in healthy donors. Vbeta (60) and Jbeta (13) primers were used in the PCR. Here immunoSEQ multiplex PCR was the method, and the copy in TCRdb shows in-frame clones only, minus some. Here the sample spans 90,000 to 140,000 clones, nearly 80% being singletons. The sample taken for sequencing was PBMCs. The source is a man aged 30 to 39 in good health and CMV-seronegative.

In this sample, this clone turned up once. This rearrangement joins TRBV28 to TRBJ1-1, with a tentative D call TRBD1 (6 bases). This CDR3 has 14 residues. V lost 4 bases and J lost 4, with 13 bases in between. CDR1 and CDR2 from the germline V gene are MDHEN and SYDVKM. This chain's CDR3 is CASSSGGLVTEAFF. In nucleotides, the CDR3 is TGTGCCAGCAGTTCCGGGGGGCTAGTCACTGAAGCTTTCTTT.

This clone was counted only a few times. In DNA, the CDR3 is TGTGCCAGCAGCTTACCCCCCGGAGTCCCCTTCTACGAGCAGTACTTC. Its protein is CASSLPPGVPFYEQYF. The chain links TRBV11-2 to TRBJ2-7; D is unresolved. This CDR3 is 16 amino acids long. The V end was cut by 2 bases, the J end by 3 bases, with 17 bases between. Germline CDR1 SGHAT, CDR2 FQNNGV.

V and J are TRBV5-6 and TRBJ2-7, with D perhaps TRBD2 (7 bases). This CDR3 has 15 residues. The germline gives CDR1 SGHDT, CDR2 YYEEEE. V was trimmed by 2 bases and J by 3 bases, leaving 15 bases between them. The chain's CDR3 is CASSFRGARYYEQYF. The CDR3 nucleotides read TGTGCCAGCAGCTTCCGGGGGGCGCGGTACTACGAGCAGTACTTC.

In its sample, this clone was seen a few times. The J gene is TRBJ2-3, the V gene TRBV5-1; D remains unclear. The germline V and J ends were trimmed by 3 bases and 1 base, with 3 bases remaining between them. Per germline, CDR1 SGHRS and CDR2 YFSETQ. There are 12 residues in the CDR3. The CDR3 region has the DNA TGCGCCAGCAGCTCCGGCACAGATACGCAGTATTTT. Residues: CASSSGTDTQYF. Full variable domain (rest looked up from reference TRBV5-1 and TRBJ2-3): KAGVTQTPRYLIKTRGQQVTLSCSPISGHRSVSWYQQTPGQGLQFLFEYFSETQRNKGNFPGRFSGRQFSNSRSEMNVSTLELGDSALYLCASSSGTDTQYFGPGTRLTVL.

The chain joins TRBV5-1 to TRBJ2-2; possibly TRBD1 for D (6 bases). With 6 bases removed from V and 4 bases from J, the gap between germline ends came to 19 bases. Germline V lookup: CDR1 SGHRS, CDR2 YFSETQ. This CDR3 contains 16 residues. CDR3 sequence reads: CASTWGMTGATGELFF. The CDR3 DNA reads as TGCGCCAGCACCTGGGGTATGACAGGCGCCACCGGGGAGCTGTTTTTT.

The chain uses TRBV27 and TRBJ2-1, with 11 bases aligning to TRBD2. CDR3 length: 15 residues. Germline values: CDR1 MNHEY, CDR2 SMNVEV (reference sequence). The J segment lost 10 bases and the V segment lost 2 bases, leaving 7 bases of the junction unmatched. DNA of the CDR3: TGTGCCAGCAGTTTAGTTACTAGCGGGAGTGGAGAGCAGTTCTTC. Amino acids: CASSLVTSGSGEQFF.

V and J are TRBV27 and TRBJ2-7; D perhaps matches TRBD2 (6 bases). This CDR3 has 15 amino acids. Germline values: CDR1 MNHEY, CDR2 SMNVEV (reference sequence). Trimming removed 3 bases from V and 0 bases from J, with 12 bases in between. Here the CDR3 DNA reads TGTGCCAGCAGTTTCGGTAGCGGAGCCTCCTACGAGCAGTACTTC. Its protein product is CASSFGSGASYEQYF.

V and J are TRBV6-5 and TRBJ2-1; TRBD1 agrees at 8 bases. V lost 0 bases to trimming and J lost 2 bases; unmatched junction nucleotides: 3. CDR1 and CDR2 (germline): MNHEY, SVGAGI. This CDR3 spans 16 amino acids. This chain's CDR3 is CASSYSTQGAYNEQFF. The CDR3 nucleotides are TGTGCCAGCAGTTACTCGACACAGGGGGCCTACAATGAGCAGTTCTTC.

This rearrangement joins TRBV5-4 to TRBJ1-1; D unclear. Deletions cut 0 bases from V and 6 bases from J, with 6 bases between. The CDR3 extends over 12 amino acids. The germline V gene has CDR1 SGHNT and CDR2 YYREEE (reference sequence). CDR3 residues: CASSLGVSEAFF. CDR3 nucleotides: TGTGCCAGCAGCTTGGGCGTCTCTGAAGCTTTCTTT.

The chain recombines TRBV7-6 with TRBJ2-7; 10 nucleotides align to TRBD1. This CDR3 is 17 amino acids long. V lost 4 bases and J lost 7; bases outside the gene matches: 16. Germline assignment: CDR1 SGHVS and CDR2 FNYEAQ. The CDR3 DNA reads TGTGCCAGCAGCTCCCCCTTCCGGGACAGGGGATCGGGGGAGCAGTACTTC. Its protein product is CASSSPFRDRGSGEQYF.

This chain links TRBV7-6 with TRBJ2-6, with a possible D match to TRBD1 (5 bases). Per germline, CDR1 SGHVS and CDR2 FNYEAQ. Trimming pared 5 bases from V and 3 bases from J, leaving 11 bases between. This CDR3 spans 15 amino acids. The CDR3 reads CASSQKGVGANVLTF. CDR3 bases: TGTGCCAGCAGCCAAAAAGGGGTTGGGGCCAACGTCCTGACTTTC.

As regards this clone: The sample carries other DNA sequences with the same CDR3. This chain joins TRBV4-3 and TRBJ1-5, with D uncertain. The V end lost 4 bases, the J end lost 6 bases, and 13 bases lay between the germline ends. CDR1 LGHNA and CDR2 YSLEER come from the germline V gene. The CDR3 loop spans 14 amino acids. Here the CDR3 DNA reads TGCGCCAGCAGCCCTAGTGGTGGGAGTCAGCCCCAGCATTTT. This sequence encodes CASSPSGGSQPQHF.

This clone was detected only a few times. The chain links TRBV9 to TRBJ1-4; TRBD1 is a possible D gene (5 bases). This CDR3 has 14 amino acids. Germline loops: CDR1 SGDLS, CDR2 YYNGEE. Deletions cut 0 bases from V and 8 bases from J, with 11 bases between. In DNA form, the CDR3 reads TGTGCCAGCAGCGTAGAGGGGAGGAGCGAAAAACTGTTTTTT. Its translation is CASSVEGRSEKLFF. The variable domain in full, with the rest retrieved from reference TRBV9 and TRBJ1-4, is DSGVTQTPKHLITATGQRVTLRCSPRSGDLSVYWYQQSLDQGLQFLIQYYNGEERAKGNILERFSAQQFPDLHSELNLSSLELGDSALYFCASSVEGRSEKLFFGSGTQLSVL.

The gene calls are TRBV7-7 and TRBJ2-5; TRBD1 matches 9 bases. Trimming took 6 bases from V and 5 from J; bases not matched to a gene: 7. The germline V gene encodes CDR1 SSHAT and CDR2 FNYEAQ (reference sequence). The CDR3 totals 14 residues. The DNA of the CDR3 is TGTGCCAGCAGTCTACAGGGGGCGCGGGAGACCCAGTACTTC. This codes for CASSLQGARETQYF.

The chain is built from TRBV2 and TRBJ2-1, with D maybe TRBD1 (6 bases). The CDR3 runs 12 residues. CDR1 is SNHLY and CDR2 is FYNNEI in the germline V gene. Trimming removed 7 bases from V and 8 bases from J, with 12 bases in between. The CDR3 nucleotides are TGTGCCAGCACACAGGGTCTGTATGAGCAGTTCTTC. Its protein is CASTQGLYEQFF.

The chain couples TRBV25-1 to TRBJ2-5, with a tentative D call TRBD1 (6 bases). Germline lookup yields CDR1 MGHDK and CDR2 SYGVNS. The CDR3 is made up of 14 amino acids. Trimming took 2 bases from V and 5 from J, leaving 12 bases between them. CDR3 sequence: CASSEHRVGETQYF. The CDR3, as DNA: TGTGCCAGCAGTGAACACAGGGTCGGGGAGACCCAGTACTTC.

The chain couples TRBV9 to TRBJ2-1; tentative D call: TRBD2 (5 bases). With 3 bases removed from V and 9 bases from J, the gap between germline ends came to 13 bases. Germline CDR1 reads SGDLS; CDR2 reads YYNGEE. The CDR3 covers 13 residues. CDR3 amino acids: CASSGAGRGEQFF. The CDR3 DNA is TGTGCCAGCAGCGGGGCGGGTCGGGGTGAGCAGTTCTTC.

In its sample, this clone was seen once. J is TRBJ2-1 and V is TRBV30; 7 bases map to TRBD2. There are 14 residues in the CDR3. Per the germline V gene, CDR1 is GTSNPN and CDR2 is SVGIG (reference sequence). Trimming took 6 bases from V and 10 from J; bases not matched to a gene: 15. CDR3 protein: CACPGASGSIEQFF. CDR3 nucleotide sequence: TGTGCCTGCCCCGGGGCTAGCGGTTCCATCGAGCAGTTCTTC. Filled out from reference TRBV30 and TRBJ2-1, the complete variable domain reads SQTIHQWPATLVQPVGSPLSLECTVEGTSNPNLYWYRQAAGRGLQLLFYSVGIGQISSEVPQNLSASRPQDRQFILSSKKLLLSDSGFYLCACPGASGSIEQFFGPGTRLTVL.

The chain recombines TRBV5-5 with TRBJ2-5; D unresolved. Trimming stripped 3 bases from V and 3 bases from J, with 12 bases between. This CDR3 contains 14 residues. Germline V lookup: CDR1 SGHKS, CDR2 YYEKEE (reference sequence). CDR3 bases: TGTGCCAGCAGCTCTGCAGGTATTAAAGAGACCCAGTACTTC. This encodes CASSSAGIKETQYF.

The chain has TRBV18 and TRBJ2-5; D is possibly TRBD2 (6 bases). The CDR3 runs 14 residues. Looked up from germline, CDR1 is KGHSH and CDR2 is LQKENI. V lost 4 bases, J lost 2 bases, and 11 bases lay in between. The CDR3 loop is CASSHRDSQETQYF. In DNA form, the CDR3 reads TGTGCCAGCTCACATCGGGACTCTCAAGAGACCCAGTACTTC.

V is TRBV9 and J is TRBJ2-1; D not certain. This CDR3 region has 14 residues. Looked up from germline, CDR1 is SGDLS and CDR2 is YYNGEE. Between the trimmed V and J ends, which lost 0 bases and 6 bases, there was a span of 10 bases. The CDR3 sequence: CASSVASQANEQFF. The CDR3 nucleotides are TGTGCCAGCAGCGTAGCTTCTCAAGCCAATGAGCAGTTCTTC.